The rows below give T cell receptor beta chains drawn from one sample of a study of T cells in Graves' hyperthyroidism and ophthalmopathy. MiXCR was run by TCRdb on the multiplex PCR reads, yielding one entry per CDR3 protein. The table lists roughly 640,000 distinct CDR3 sequences, approximately 15% of them singletons. The sample taken for sequencing was blood. All receptors derive from a woman in her 40s with Graves' ophthalmopathy. Both conserved end residues are part of each CDR3. D genes are given only for firm matches. Some rows have no size entry. The others give once, few or many, or a class for an expanded clone.

J,D,size,V,CDR3
TRBJ1-1,-,few,TRBV20-1,CSAPLGTVTEAFF
TRBJ1-2,-,few,TRBV7-9,CASSSSGGAVGYTF
TRBJ1-4,-,many,TRBV3-1,CASSQDQKGRTTNEKLFF
TRBJ2-1,-,-,TRBV2,CASKTGADLYNEQFF
TRBJ2-5,-,few,TRBV28,CASSSPQETQYF
TRBJ1-2,-,many,TRBV28,CASRGAGRLYGYTF
TRBJ1-2,TRBD1,-,TRBV28,CASSSYATGTNYGYTF
TRBJ2-7,-,many,TRBV28,CASLTLQGASGTQTYEQYF
TRBJ1-4,-,many,TRBV6-1,CASNRRPDYNEKLFF
TRBJ2-3,TRBD2,once,TRBV7-9,CASSLVGLAWVTDTQYF
TRBJ1-1,TRBD1,many,TRBV7-9,CASSSQGDAEAFF
TRBJ1-6,-,few,TRBV12-3/TRBV12-4,CASGGGAPNSPLHF
TRBJ2-3,TRBD1,-,TRBV29-1,CSVRRTGDTDTQYF
TRBJ2-2,-,few,TRBV19,CASRGGPGELFF
TRBJ2-3,-,many,TRBV24-1,CATSDFGVDTQYF
TRBJ2-3,-,many,TRBV20-1,CSALQGGRGADTQYF
TRBJ2-7,TRBD2,few,TRBV28,CASRTRGGLRSYEQYF
TRBJ2-1,TRBD1,many,TRBV5-1,CASSAGTGNYNEQFF
TRBJ1-6,-,-,TRBV5-1,CASSPWEGENSPLHF
TRBJ1-2,-,many,TRBV5-1,CASSFLNGQNGYTF
TRBJ2-1,-,many,TRBV5-1,CASSGQTINNEQFF
TRBJ2-7,-,many,TRBV11-2,CASSTPSPRAYEQYF
TRBJ1-4,-,many,TRBV27,CASSPYRETNEKLFF
TRBJ2-1,TRBD2,many,TRBV20-1,CSASRAGGPPSSYNEQFF
TRBJ2-7,-,many,TRBV2,CASSPPRAGATYEQYF
TRBJ2-1,-,few,TRBV3-1,CASSQEVVGDSYNEQFF
TRBJ2-1,-,-,TRBV5-1,CASSLMGVGNEQFF
TRBJ2-5,TRBD2,many,TRBV20-1,CSARDANRWERDLQETQYF
TRBJ2-4,-,many,TRBV20-1,CSAHASAKNIQYF
TRBJ2-1,TRBD2,many,TRBV28,CASSLISGAYNEQFF
TRBJ2-3,-,many,TRBV7-3,CASSLDGSADTQYF
TRBJ1-6,TRBD1,-,TRBV20-1,CSASREGTGGSPLHF
TRBJ1-1,TRBD1,few,TRBV29-1,CSVIRTGTNTEAFF
TRBJ2-3,TRBD2,few,TRBV29-1,CSVVWTRPSTDTQYF
TRBJ2-2,TRBD2,few,TRBV7-8,CASSPSGGASGELFF
TRBJ2-7,TRBD1,few,TRBV6-1,CASSTSTGLYEQYF
TRBJ2-7,TRBD2,many,TRBV2,CASSEDPFTGAGLHYEQYF
TRBJ2-3,TRBD2,many,TRBV3-1,CASSLTTSMDTQYF
TRBJ2-1,-,many,TRBV2,CASSGLAPSSYNEQFF
TRBJ1-6,-,few,TRBV25-1,CASSEGGLYNSPLHF
TRBJ2-3,TRBD2,-,TRBV6-5,CASSSSGRNTQYF
TRBJ1-5,-,many,TRBV2,CASSESTYDQPQHF